This entry lists 21 T cell receptor beta chains sequenced from one sample in a study of blood T cell repertoires in COVID-19. Sequencing used immunoSEQ multiplex PCR; TCRdb keeps in-frame clones, though not all of them. The sample shows some 77,000 clones, around 87% of them seen only once. Sequenced sample: peripheral blood. Every receptor here comes from a woman of 80 years or more with active or convalescent COVID-19.

This clone was found a few times. The V call is TRBV19, the J call TRBJ1-1; possibly TRBD1 for D (6 bases). The germline gives CDR1 LNHDA, CDR2 SQIVND (reference sequence). This CDR3 is built from 16 residues. V was trimmed by 4 bases and J by 2 bases, leaving 17 bases between them. DNA of the CDR3: TGTGCCAGTAGTAAGGTTACAGGGTACACCAACACTGAAGCTTTCTTT. Protein product: CASSKVTGYTNTEAFF.

V is TRBV3-1 (or the pseudogene TRBV3-2) and J is TRBJ2-3; D is perhaps TRBD2 (6 bases). V shed 3 bases and J shed 5 bases, with 15 bases lying between them. The germline CDR1 and CDR2 sequences are LGHDT and YNNKEL (reference sequence). The CDR3 covers 15 residues. CDR3 amino acids: CASSQEGRNQDTQYF. The CDR3 nucleotides are TGTGCCAGCAGCCAGGAGGGCCGAAATCAAGATACGCAGTATTTT.

This chain joins TRBV10-2 and TRBJ2-7; TRBD1 is a possible D gene (6 bases). The CDR3 totals 13 residues. The germline V gene encodes CDR1 WSHSY and CDR2 SAAADI. Trimming removed 8 bases from V and 6 bases from J, with 17 bases in between. In DNA, the CDR3 is TGCGCCAGCTCCGAGTACAGGGTAGGCGAGCAGTACTTC. Amino acids: CASSEYRVGEQYF.

The V call is TRBV28, the J call TRBJ2-5, with 9 bases that match TRBD1. V shed 6 bases and J 4 bases; nucleotides not matched to a gene: 9. The germline V gene has CDR1 MDHEN and CDR2 SYDVKM. This CDR3 is built from 15 residues. The CDR3 is CASSRTGQGGETQYF. The DNA of the CDR3 is TGTGCCAGCAGCCGCACGGGACAGGGAGGAGAGACCCAGTACTTC.

CDR3 amino acids: CASSLGLRGGDSPLHF. For the CDR3, the DNA is TGTGCCAGCAGTTTAGGCCTCCGGGGGGGGGATTCACCCCTCCACTTT. The V and J genes are TRBV28 and TRBJ1-6; a weak D match, TRBD1 (5 bases). Germline V CDR1 and CDR2: MDHEN, SYDVKM. V lost 2 bases and J 8 bases, leaving 16 bases between the germline ends. The CDR3 has 16 residues.

J is TRBJ2-2 and V is TRBV15; a weak D match, TRBD1 (6 bases). The CDR3 is made up of 15 amino acids. The germline V gene has CDR1 LNHNV and CDR2 YYDKDF (reference sequence). With 8 bases removed from V and 4 bases from J, the gap between germline ends came to 17 bases. CDR3 in amino acids: CATRKGGMSTGELFF. The CDR3 DNA reads TGTGCCACCCGGAAAGGGGGTATGAGCACCGGGGAGCTGTTTTTT.

The chain carries TRBV28 and TRBJ2-3; 8 nucleotides match TRBD1. V gave up 6 bases and J gave up 1 base; unmatched junction bases: 12. The length of the CDR3 is 17 residues. CDR1 is MDHEN and CDR2 is SYDVKM in the germline V gene. The CDR3: CASSSWTGLQGTDTQYF. DNA for the CDR3: TGTGCCAGCAGCTCCTGGACAGGGTTACAGGGCACAGATACGCAGTATTTT.

CDR3: CASSARVSTDTQYF. The CDR3 DNA follows: TGTGCCAGCAGCGCACGGGTAAGCACAGATACGCAGTATTTT. The genes are TRBV9 and TRBJ2-3; D unresolved. Germline V lookup: CDR1 SGDLS, CDR2 YYNGEE. The CDR3 sequence is 14 residues long. The germline V and J ends were trimmed by 3 bases and 0 bases, with 8 bases remaining between them.

The chain is built from TRBV4-1 and TRBJ2-7; 7 nucleotides agree with TRBD1. Germline V gives CDR1 MGHRA, CDR2 YSYEKL. The CDR3 has 15 amino acids. Germline trimming cut 4 bases from V and 2 bases from J; bases unmatched to any gene: 8. In DNA, the CDR3 is TGCGCCAGCAGCCTGGGACAGTCGTATGCCTACGAGCAGTACTTC. Protein sequence: CASSLGQSYAYEQYF.

The V and J genes are TRBV27 and TRBJ1-2; 8 bases are a match to TRBD1. J gave up 6 bases and V 3 bases, and 12 bases lay outside the gene matches. Germline CDR1 reads MNHEY; CDR2 reads SMNVEV (reference sequence). This CDR3 contains 16 residues. CDR3 nucleotides: TGTGCCAGCAGTTTGCGAATGACAGGGGTAGGCAATGGCTACACCTTC. Its translation: CASSLRMTGVGNGYTF.

This clone was seen a single time. The V gene is TRBV29-1, the J gene TRBJ2-1; 7 nucleotides match TRBD1. V trimming: 2 bases; J trimming: 2 bases; junction bases outside the gene matches: 3. Germline values: CDR1 SQVTM, CDR2 ANQGSEA. The CDR3 is 14 amino acids. The CDR3 spells CSVERDRAYNEQFF. In DNA, the CDR3 is TGCAGCGTTGAAAGGGACAGAGCCTACAATGAGCAGTTCTTC.

V usage is TRBV11-3 and J usage is TRBJ1-2, with 7 bases fitting TRBD1. Germline V lookup: CDR1 SGHNT, CDR2 YENEEA. The CDR3 length is 13 residues. V was clipped by 2 bases and J by 8 bases; unmatched bases: 5. In DNA form, the CDR3 reads TGTGCCAGCAGCTTACTTACAGGGGACGGCTACACCTTC. Its translation: CASSLLTGDGYTF.

The chain uses TRBV19 and TRBJ1-2, with D maybe TRBD1 (6 bases). The CDR3 contains 14 residues. Per the germline V gene, CDR1 is LNHDA and CDR2 is SQIVND (reference sequence). Trimming cost V 3 bases and J 8 bases, with 16 bases left between them. In DNA form, the CDR3 reads TGTGCCAGTAGTATCACAGGGCCCGGGGAAGGCTACACCTTC. It translates to CASSITGPGEGYTF. Full variable domain (rest looked up from reference TRBV19 and TRBJ1-2): DGGITQSPKYLFRKEGQNVTLSCEQNLNHDAMYWYRQDPGQGLRLIYYSQIVNDFQKGDIAEGYSVSREKKESFPLTVTSAQKNPTAFYLCASSITGPGEGYTFGSGTRLTVV.

This chain connects TRBV11-2 to TRBJ2-3; TRBD2 might be the D (5 bases). The CDR3 consists of 15 residues. Trimming took off 1 base at V and 2 bases at J, with 10 bases between the two ends. Germline CDR1 SGHAT, CDR2 FQNNGV. The CDR3 nucleotides read TGTGCCAGCAGCTTAGTGGGGAGTCCCACAGATACGCAGTATTTT. Translated, it gives CASSLVGSPTDTQYF.

The V and J genes are TRBV5-1 and TRBJ2-1; the D gene is possibly TRBD2 (6 bases). Germline lookup yields CDR1 SGHRS and CDR2 YFSETQ. V was shortened by 0 bases and J by 1 base, with 11 bases between the two germline ends. The CDR3 totals 16 residues. CDR3 in DNA: TGCGCCAGCAGCTTGGTACCAGGGAGGTCCTACAATGAGCAGTTCTTC. This encodes CASSLVPGRSYNEQFF. Full variable domain (rest looked up from reference TRBV5-1 and TRBJ2-1): KAGVTQTPRYLIKTRGQQVTLSCSPISGHRSVSWYQQTPGQGLQFLFEYFSETQRNKGNFPGRFSGRQFSNSRSEMNVSTLELGDSALYLCASSLVPGRSYNEQFFGPGTRLTVL.

This chain joins TRBV3-1 (or the pseudogene TRBV3-2) and TRBJ2-2; 9 bases line up with TRBD1. V lost 4 bases to trimming and J lost 1 base; unmatched junction nucleotides: 7. Germline CDR1 LGHDT, CDR2 YNNKEL (reference sequence). The CDR3 extends over 17 amino acids. CDR3 sequence (DNA): TGTGCCAGCAGCCCATCCCCGGGACAGGGGAACACCGGGGAGCTGTTTTTT. Its translation is CASSPSPGQGNTGELFF.

This chain uses TRBV7-8 with TRBJ1-4, with 10 bases lining up with TRBD1. The V and J ends lost 5 bases and 2 bases, in that order; junction bases with no gene match: 14. The CDR3 covers 19 residues. The V gene's germline CDR1 is SGHVS and CDR2 FQNEAQ. The CDR3 is CASSPRTGGMGLTNEKLFF. For the CDR3, the DNA is TGTGCCAGCAGCCCGAGGACAGGGGGAATGGGGCTGACTAATGAAAAACTGTTTTTT. The full variable domain, completed using reference TRBV7-8 and TRBJ1-4, is GAGVSQSPRYKVAKRGQDVALRCDPISGHVSLFWYQQALGQGPEFLTYFQNEAQLDKSGLPSDRFFAERPEGSVSTLKIQRTQQEDSAVYLCASSPRTGGMGLTNEKLFFGSGTQLSVL.

CDR3 nucleotide sequence: TGCAGCGTCCCACAAGGGGGGGGATACGAGCAGTACTTC. Protein sequence: CSVPQGGGYEQYF. The chain uses TRBV29-1 and TRBJ2-7, with a tentative D call TRBD2 (7 bases). Between the trimmed V and J ends, which lost 6 bases and 4 bases, there was a span of 16 bases. The CDR3 runs 13 residues. Germline V gene sequence: CDR1 SQVTM, CDR2 ANQGSEA.

This clone was found once. The chain recombines TRBV6-7 with TRBJ1-1, with D perhaps matching TRBD1 (5 bases). TRBV6-7 is marked as an open reading frame, function uncertain. This CDR3 spans 21 amino acids. Trimming took 7 bases from V and 3 from J, leaving 36 bases between them. The CDR3 nucleotides are TGTGCCAGCATCCCTGATTGGGGCCTTCAGGGTAAACGGTCTGGGGACACTGAAGCTTTCTTT. As protein: CASIPDWGLQGKRSGDTEAFF.

The chain has TRBV28 and TRBJ2-1; 7 nucleotides agree with TRBD2. V lost 3 bases to trimming and J lost 2 bases; unmatched junction nucleotides: 4. CDR1 and CDR2 (germline): MDHEN, SYDVKM. CDR3 length: 15 residues. In DNA form, the CDR3 reads TGTGCCAGCAGTTTTCGGGAGGTAGCCTACAATGAGCAGTTCTTC. This gives the protein CASSFREVAYNEQFF.

As to this clone: This sample includes further DNA sequences coding for the same CDR3. V and J are TRBV5-1 and TRBJ2-2, with a possible D match to TRBD1 (5 bases). The CDR3 is 15 amino acids. The V gene's germline CDR1 is SGHRS and CDR2 YFSETQ. V lost 0 bases and J 4 bases, leaving 10 bases between the germline ends. DNA for the CDR3: TGCGCCAGCAGCTTGGTTCAGGGTGGCACCGGGGAGCTGTTTTTT. Amino acid sequence: CASSLVQGGTGELFF.